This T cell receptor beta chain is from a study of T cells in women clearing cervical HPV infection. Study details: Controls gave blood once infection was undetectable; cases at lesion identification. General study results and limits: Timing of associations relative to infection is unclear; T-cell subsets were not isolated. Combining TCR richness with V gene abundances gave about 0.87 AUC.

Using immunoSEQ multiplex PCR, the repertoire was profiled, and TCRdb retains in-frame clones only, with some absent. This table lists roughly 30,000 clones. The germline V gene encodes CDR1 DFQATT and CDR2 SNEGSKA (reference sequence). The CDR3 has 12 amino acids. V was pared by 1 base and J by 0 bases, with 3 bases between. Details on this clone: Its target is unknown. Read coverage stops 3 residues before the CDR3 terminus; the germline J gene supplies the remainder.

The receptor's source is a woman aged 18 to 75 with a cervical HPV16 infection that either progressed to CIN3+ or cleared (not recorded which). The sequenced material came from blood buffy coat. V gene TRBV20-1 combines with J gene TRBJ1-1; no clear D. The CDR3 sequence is CSARVMNTEAFF. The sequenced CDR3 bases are TGCAGTGCTAGAGTAATGAACACTGAA.